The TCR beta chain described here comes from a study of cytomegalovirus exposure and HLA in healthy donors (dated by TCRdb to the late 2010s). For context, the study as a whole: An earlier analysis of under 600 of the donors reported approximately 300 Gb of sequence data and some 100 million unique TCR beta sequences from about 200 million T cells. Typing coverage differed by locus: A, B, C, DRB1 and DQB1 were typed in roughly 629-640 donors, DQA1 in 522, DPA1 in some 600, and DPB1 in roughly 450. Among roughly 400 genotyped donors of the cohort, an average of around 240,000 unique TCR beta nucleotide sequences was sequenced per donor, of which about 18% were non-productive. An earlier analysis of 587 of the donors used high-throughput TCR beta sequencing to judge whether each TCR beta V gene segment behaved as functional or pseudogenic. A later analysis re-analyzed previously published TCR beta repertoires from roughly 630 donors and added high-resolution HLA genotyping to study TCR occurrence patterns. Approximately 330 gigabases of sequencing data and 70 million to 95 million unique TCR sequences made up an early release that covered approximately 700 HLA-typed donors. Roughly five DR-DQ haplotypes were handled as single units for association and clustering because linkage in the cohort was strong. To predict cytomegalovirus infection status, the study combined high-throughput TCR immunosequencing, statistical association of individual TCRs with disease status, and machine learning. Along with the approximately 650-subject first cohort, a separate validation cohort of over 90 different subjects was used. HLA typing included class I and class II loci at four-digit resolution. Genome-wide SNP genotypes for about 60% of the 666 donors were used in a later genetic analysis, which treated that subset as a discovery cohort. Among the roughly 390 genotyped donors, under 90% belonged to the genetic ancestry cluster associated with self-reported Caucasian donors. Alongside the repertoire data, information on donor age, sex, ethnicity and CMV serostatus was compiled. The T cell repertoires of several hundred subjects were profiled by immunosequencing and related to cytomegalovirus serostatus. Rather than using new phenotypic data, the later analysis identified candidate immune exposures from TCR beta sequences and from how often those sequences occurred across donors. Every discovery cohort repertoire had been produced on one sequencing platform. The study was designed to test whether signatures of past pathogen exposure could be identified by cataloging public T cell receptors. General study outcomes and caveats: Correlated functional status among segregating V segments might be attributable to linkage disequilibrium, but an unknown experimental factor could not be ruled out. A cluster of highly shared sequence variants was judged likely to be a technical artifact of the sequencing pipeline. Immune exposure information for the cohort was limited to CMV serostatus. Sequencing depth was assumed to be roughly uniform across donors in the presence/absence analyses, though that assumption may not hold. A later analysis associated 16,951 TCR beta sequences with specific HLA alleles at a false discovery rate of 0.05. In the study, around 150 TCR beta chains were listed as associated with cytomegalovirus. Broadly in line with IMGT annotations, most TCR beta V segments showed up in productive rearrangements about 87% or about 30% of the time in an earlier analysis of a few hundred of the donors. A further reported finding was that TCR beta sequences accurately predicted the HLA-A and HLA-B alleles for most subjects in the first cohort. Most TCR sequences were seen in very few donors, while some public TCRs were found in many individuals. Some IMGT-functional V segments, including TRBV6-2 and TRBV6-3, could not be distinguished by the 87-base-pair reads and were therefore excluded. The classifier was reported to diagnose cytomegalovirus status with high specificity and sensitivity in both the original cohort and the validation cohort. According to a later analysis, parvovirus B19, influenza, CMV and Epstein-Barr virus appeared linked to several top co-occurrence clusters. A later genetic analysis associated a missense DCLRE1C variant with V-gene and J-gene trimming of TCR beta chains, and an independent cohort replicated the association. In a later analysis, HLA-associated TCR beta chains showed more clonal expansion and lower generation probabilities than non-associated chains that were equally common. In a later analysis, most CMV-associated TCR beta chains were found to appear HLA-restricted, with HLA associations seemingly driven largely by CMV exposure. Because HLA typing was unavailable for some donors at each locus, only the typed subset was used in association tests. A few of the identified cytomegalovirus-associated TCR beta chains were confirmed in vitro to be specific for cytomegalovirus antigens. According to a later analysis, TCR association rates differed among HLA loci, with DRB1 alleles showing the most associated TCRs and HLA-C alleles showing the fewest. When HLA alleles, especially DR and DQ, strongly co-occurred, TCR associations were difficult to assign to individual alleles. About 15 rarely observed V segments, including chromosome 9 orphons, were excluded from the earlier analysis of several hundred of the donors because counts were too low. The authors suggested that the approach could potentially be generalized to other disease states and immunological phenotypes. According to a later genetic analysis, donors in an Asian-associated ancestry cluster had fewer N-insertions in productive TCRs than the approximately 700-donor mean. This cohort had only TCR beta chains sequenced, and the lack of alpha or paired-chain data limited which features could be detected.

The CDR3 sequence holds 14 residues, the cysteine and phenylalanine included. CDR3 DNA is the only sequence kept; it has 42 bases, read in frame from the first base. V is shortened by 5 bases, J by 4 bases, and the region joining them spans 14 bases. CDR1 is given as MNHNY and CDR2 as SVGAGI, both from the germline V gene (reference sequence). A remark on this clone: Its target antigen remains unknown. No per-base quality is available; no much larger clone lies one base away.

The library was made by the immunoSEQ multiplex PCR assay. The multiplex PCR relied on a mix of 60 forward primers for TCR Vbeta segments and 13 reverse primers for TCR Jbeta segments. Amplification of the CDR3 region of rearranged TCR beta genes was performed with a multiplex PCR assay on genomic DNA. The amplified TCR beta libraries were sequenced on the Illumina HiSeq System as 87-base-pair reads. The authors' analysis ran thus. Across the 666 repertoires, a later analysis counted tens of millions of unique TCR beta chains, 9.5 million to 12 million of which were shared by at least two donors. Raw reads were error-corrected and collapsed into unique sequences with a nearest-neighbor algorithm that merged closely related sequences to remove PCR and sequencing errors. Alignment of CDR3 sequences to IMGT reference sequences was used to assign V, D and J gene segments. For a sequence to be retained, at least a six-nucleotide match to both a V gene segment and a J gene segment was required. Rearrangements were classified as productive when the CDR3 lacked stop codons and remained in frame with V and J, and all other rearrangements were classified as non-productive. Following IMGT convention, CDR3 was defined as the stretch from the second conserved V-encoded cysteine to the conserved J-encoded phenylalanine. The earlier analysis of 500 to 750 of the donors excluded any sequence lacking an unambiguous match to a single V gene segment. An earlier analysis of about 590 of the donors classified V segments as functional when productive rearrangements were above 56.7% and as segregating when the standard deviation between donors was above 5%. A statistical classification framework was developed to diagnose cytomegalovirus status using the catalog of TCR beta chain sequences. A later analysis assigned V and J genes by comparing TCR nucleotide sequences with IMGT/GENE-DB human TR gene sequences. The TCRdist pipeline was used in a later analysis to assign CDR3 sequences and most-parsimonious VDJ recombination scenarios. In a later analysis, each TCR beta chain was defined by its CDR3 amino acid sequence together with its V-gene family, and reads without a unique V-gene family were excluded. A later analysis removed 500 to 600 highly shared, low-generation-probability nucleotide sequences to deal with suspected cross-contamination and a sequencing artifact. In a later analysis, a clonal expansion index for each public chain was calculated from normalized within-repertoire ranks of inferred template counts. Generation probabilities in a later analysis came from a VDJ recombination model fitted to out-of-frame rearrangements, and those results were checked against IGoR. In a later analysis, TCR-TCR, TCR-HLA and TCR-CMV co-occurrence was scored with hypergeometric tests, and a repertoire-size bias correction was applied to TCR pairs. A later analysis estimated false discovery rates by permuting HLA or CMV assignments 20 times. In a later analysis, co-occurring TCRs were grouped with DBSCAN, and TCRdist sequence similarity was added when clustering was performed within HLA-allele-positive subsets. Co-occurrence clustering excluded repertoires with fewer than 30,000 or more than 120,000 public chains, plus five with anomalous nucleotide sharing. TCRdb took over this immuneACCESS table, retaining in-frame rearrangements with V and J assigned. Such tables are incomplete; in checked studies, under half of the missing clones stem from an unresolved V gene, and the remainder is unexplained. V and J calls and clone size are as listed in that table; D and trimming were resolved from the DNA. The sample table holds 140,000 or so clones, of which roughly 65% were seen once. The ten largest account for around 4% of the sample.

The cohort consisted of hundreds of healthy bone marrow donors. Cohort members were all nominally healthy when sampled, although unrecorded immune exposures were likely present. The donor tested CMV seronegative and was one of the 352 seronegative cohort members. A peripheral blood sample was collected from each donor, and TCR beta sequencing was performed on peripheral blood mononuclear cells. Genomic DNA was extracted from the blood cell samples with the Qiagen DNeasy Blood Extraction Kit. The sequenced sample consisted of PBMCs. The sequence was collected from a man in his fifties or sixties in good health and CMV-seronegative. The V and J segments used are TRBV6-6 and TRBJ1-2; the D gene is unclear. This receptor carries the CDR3 CASSPPGAPYGYTF. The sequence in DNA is TGTGCCAGCAGTCCCCCGGGAGCACCCTATGGCTACACCTTC.